The text below deals with one TCR beta chain. Its target is not known. Germline V CDR1 and CDR2: SNHLY, FYNNEI. The CDR3 runs to 15 residues. Trimming took 6 bases from V and 5 from J; bases not matched to a gene: 10. These data belong to a study of shared clonotypes between healthy human individuals. Study-level points and caveats: Generally, naive subsets (rather than memory subsets) showed larger estimated richness. Naive CD4 clonotypes overlapped across a handful of donors at around 4.7%.

The genomic DNA of each subset was split evenly across several immunoSEQ plates. Sequencing was performed with immunoSEQ multiplex PCR; in TCRdb, only in-frame clones are kept and a portion is missing. There are more than 2 million clones in the sample; 85% to 95% occur only once, and 0.13% lies in the top ten. Negatively enriched CD4+ T cells were divided by CD45RA into naive and memory. The chain links TRBV2 to TRBJ2-3, with 8 nucleotides matching TRBD1. The receptor was derived from a man in his late teens or twenties in good health. Sequencing was done on a sample of naive CD4+ T cells sorted from blood. Subset specified: CD45RA+ positively selected. CDR3 nucleotides: TGTGCCAGCAGCCCCCAGACAGGGGCGAAAGATACGCAGTATTTT. Amino acids: CASSPQTGAKDTQYF.